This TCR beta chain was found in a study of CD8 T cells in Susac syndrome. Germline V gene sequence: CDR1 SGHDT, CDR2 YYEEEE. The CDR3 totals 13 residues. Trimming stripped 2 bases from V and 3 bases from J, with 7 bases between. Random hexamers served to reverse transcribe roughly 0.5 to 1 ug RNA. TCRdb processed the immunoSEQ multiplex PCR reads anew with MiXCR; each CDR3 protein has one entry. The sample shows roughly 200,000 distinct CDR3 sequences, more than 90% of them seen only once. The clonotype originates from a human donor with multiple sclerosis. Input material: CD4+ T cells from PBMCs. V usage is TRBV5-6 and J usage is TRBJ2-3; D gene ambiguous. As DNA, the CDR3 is TGTGCCAGCAGCTTTCGGAAGACAGATACGCAGTATTTT. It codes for CASSFRKTDTQYF.